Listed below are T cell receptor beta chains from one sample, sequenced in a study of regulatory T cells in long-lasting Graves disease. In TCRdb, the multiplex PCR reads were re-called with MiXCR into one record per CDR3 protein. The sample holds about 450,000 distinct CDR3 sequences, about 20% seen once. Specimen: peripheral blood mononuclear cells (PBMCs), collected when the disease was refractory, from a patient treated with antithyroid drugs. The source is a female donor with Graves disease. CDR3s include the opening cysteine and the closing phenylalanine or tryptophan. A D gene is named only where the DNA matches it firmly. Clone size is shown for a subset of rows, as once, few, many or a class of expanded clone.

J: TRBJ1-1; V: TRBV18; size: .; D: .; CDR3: CASSLLETEAFF; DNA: TGTGCCAGCTCACTTCTTGAGACTGAAGCTTTCTTT
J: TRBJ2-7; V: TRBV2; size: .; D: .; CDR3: CAGVERSYEQYF; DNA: TGTGCCGGCGTCGAGCGGTCCTACGAGCAGTACTTC
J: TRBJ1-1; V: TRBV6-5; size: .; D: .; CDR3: CASSFTEMNTEAFF; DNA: TGTGCCAGCAGTTTTACAGAGATGAACACTGAAGCTTTCTTT
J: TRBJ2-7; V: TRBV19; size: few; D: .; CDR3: CASMDILSYEQYF; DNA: TGTGCCAGTATGGACATACTCTCCTACGAGCAGTACTTC
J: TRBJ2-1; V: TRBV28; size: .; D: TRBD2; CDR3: CASSSPGTKYNEQFF; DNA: TGTGCCAGCAGTTCCCCCGGGACTAAATACAATGAGCAGTTCTTC
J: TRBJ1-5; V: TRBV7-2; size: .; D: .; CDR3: CASSPTTGGNQPQHF; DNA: TGTGCCAGCAGCCCTACGACAGGCGGCAATCAGCCCCAGCATTTT
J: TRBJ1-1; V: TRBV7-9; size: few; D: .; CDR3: CASSEAVLGALDTEAFF; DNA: TGTGCCAGCAGCGAAGCCGTCCTGGGGGCCTTAGACACTGAAGCTTTCTTT
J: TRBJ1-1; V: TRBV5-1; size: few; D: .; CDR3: CASSLALDAEAFF; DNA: TGCGCCAGCAGCTTGGCTCTGGACGCTGAAGCTTTCTTT
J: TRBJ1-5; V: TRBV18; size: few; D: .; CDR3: CASSPSAKGGNQPQHF; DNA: TGTGCCAGCTCACCAAGCGCTAAAGGGGGCAATCAGCCCCAGCATTTT
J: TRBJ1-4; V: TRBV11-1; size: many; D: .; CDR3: CASSLQLNEKLFF; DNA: TGTGCCAGCAGCTTACAGCTTAATGAAAAACTGTTTTTT
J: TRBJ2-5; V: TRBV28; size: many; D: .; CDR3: CASIEVGGYQETQYF; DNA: TGTGCCAGCATAGAAGTGGGCGGGTACCAAGAGACCCAGTACTTC
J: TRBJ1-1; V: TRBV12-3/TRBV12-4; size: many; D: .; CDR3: CASSTGPHRITEAFF; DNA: TGTGCCAGCAGTACAGGACCTCATAGGATTACTGAAGCTTTCTTT
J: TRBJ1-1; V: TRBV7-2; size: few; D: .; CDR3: CASSPLIVGGLKHTEAFF; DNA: TGTGCCAGCAGCCCTCTTATAGTAGGGGGACTAAAGCACACTGAAGCTTTCTTT
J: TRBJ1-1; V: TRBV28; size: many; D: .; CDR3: CASRSVRGVYTEAFF; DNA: TGTGCCAGCAGATCTGTCAGGGGCGTGTACACTGAAGCTTTCTTT
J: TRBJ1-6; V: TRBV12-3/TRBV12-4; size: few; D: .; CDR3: CASSLKQGNSPLHF; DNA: TGTGCCAGCAGTTTAAAACAGGGAAATTCACCCCTCCACTTT
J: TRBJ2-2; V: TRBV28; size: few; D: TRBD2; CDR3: CASRVAGDAGELFF; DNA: TGTGCCAGCAGGGTAGCGGGAGACGCCGGGGAGCTGTTTTTT
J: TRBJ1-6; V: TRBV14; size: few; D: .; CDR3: CASSQFFRGSPLHF; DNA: TGTGCCAGCAGCCAATTTTTCAGGGGCTCACCCCTCCACTTT
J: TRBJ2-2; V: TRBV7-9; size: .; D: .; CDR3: CARELANTGELFF; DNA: TGTGCCAGGGAGCTGGCGAACACCGGGGAGCTGTTTTTT
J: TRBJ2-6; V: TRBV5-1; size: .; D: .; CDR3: CASSLSAISGANVLTF; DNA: TGCGCCAGCAGCTTGTCAGCCATCTCTGGGGCCAACGTCCTGACTTTC
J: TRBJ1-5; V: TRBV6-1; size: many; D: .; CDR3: CASDPGEIGNQPQHF; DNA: TGTGCCAGCGACCCCGGGGAAATCGGCAATCAGCCCCAGCATTTT
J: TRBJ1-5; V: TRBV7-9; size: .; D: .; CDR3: CASSLVTGYENQPQHF; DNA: TGTGCCAGCAGCTTAGTCACAGGGTATGAGAATCAGCCCCAGCATTTT
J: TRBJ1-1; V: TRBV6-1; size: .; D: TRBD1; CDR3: CASKPGGFNTEAFF; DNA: TGTGCCAGCAAGCCAGGGGGCTTTAACACTGAAGCTTTCTTT
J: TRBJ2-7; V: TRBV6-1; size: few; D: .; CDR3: CASSSASYTYEQYF; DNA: TGTGCCAGCAGTAGCGCGTCGTACACCTACGAGCAGTACTTC
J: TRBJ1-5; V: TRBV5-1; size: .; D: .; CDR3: CASSLGGFAYSNQPQHF; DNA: TGCGCCAGCAGCTTGGGCGGGTTCGCATATAGCAATCAGCCCCAGCATTTT
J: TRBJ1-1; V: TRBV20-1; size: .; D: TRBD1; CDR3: CRLTGIQNTEAFF; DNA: TGCAGGCTGACAGGGATACAGAACACTGAAGCTTTCTTT
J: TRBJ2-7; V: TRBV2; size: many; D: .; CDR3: CASSEQGPYEQYF; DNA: TGTGCCAGCAGTGAACAAGGGCCCTACGAGCAGTACTTC
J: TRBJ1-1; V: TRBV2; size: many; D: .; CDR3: CASSEGWTTGTEAFF; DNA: TGTGCCAGCAGTGAAGGGTGGACAACGGGCACTGAAGCTTTCTTT
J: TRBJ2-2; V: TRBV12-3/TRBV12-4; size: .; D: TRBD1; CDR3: CASSWKAFLGQEITGELFF; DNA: TGTGCCAGCAGTTGGAAAGCTTTTTTGGGACAGGAGATCACCGGGGAGCTGTTTTTT
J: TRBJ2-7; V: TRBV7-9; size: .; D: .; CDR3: CASSPRDSNYYEQYF; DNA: TGTGCCAGCAGCCCCCGGGACTCCAATTACTACGAGCAGTACTTC
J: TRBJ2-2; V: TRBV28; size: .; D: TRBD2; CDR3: CASSLFGGGSGELFF; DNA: TGTGCCAGCAGTTTATTTGGGGGGGGATCCGGGGAGCTGTTTTTT
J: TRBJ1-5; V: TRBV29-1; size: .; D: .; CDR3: CSVSSGFGNQPQHF; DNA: TGCAGCGTTTCATCCGGTTTTGGCAATCAGCCCCAGCATTTT
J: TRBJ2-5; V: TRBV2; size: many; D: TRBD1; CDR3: CASSEGQGPETQYF; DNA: TGTGCCAGCAGCGAGGGACAGGGACCAGAGACCCAGTACTTC
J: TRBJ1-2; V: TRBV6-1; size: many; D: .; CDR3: CASNPKSGSKGYGYTF; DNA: TGTGCCAGCAACCCCAAATCGGGCAGCAAAGGCTATGGCTACACCTTC
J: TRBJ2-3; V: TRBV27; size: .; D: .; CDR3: CASSPDERGDTQYF; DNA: TGTGCCAGCAGCCCTGACGAGAGGGGGGATACGCAGTATTTT
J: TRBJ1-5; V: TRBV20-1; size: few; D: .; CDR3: CSAREGNSNQPQHF; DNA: TGCAGTGCTAGAGAAGGGAATAGCAATCAGCCCCAGCATTTT
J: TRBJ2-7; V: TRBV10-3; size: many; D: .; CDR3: CAINRDGGQITYEQYF; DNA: TGTGCCATCAACCGGGACGGGGGACAAATAACCTACGAGCAGTACTTC
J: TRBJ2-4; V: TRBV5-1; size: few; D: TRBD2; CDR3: CASSLLIQGAGAGIQYF; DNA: TGCGCCAGCAGCTTGTTAATCCAAGGAGCGGGAGCGGGTATTCAGTACTTC
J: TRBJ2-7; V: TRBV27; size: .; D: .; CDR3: CASSFVGEEQYF; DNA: TGTGCCAGCAGTTTCGTAGGGGAAGAGCAGTACTTC
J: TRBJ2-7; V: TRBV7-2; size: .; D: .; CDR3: CASSFQGFGAYEQYF; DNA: TGTGCCAGCAGCTTTCAAGGGTTCGGAGCCTACGAGCAGTACTTC
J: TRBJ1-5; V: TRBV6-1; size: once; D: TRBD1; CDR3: CANSSGTGGQPQHF; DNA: TGTGCCAACAGCTCCGGGACAGGGGGTCAGCCCCAGCATTTT
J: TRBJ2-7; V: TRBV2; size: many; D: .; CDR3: CASSEENGSLSEQYF; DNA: TGTGCCAGCAGTGAAGAGAACGGGAGCCTCTCCGAGCAGTACTTC
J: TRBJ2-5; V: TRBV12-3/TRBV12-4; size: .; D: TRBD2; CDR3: CANSRLAGGNETQYF; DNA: TGTGCCAACAGCAGACTAGCGGGAGGGAACGAGACCCAGTACTTC
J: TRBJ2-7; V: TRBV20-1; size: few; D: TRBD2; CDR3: CSARVSSGISYEQYF; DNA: TGCAGTGCTAGAGTTTCTAGCGGGATCTCCTACGAGCAGTACTTC
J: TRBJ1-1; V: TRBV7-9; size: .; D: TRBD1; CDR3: CASSLEGSGGTEAFF; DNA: TGTGCCAGCAGCTTAGAGGGGTCAGGGGGCACTGAAGCTTTCTTT
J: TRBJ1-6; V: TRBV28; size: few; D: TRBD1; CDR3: CASRADRFNSPLHF; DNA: TGTGCCAGCAGAGCGGACAGGTTTAATTCACCCCTCCACTTT
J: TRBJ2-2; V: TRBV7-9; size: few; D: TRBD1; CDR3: CASSIVQGKAGELFF; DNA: TGTGCCAGCAGCATCGTACAGGGGAAGGCCGGGGAGCTGTTTTTT
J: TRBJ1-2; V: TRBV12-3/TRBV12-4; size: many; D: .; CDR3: CASSLAGGGDGYTF; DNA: TGTGCCAGCAGTTTAGCAGGGGGGGGTGATGGCTACACCTTC
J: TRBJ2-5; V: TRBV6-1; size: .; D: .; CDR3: CASSDYIGSSRETQYF; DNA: TGTGCCAGCAGTGATTATATCGGGTCTAGCCGGGAGACCCAGTACTTC
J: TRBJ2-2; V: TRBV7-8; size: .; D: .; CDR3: CASIGREYTGELFF; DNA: TGTGCCAGCATCGGACGGGAGTACACCGGGGAGCTGTTTTTT
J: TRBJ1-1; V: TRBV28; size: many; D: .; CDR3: CASSFRVKARDGRFEAFF; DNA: TGTGCCAGCAGTTTTAGGGTTAAGGCACGGGACGGGAGATTTGAAGCTTTCTTT
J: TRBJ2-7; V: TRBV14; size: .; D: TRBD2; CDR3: CASRGPGGSYEQYF; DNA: TGTGCCAGCAGGGGGCCGGGGGGATCCTACGAGCAGTACTTC
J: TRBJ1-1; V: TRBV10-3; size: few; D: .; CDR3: CAISAQGIGNTEAFF; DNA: TGTGCCATCAGTGCTCAGGGGATAGGGAACACTGAAGCTTTCTTT
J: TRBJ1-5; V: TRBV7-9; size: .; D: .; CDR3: CASSGEGGGQPQHF; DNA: TGTGCCAGCAGCGGGGAGGGGGGCGGTCAGCCCCAGCATTTT
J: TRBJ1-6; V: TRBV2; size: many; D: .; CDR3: CASSVEGRRYNSPLHF; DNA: TGTGCCAGCAGTGTGGAGGGTAGGAGATATAATTCACCCCTCCACTTT
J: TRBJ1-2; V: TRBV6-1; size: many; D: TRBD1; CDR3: CASRTTGTGYDYTF; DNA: TGTGCCAGCAGAACCACTGGGACAGGGTACGACTACACCTTC
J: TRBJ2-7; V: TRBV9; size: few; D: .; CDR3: CASSVVCRFSYEQYF; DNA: TGTGCCAGCAGCGTAGTATGTAGGTTCTCCTACGAGCAGTACTTC
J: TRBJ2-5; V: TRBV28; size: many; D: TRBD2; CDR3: CASSLRGTSGRRETQYF; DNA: TGTGCCAGCAGTTTACGCGGGACTAGCGGGAGACGAGAGACCCAGTACTTC